This T cell receptor beta chain was obtained from a study of T cells after yellow fever vaccination. Trimming left V 0 bases short and J 3 bases short, with 9 bases between. The CDR3 totals 14 residues. Germline loops: CDR1 SGHNT, CDR2 YENEEA. This clonotype appeared a few times. TCRdb reanalysed the 5' RACE reads using MiXCR and keeps one entry per CDR3 protein. Altogether 250,000 to 300,000 distinct CDR3 sequences are present, less than 9.5% being singletons, with the ten largest covering about 3.7%. The TCR originated in a man younger than 35 who received the YFV17D yellow fever vaccine. The chain carries TRBV11-3 and TRBJ2-7; D possibly corresponds to TRBD2 (5 bases). This material consisted of CD4+ T cells sorted from PBMCs, taken 5 days after the yellow fever booster vaccination. CDR3 region: CASSLEARGYEQYF. CDR3 nucleotides: TGTGCCAGCAGCTTAGAGGCCCGGGGCTACGAGCAGTACTTC.